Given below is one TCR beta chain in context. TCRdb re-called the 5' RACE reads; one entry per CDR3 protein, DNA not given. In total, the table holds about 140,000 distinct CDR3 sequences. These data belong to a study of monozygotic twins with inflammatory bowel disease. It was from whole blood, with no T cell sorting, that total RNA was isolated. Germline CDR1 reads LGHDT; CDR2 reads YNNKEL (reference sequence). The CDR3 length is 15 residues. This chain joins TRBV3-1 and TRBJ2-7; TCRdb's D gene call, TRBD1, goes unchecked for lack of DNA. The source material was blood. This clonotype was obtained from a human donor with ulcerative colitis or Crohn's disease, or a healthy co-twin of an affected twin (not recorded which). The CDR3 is CASSQVRDRGSEQYF.